These T cell receptor beta chains were read from a single sample in a study of CD8 T cells in ankylosing spondylitis. Each CDR3 protein gets one entry after TCRdb re-called the 5' RACE reads with MiXCR. The table records 150,000 or so distinct CDR3 sequences, around a third of them present only once. Specimen: synovial fluid, either unsorted or a sorted T cell fraction (not recorded which). The receptors here all came from a male donor with ankylosing spondylitis. Each CDR3 is given with its conserved first and last residue. The D gene is left open where the match is weak. Some rows have no size entry. The others give once, few or many, or a class for an expanded clone.

j_call clone_size v_call d_call cdr3_aa cdr3_nt
TRBJ2-1 once TRBV7-8 TRBD1 CASSFRTGILSYNEQFF TGTGCCAGCAGCTTTCGGACAGGGATCCTCTCCTACAATGAGCAGTTCTTC
TRBJ2-1 few TRBV11-1 TRBD2 CASSGPGTSGGSSYNEQFF TGTGCCAGCAGCGGACCCGGGACTAGCGGGGGGAGCTCCTACAATGAGCAGTTCTTC
TRBJ1-1 few TRBV12-3/TRBV12-4 NA CASSLANSFEAFF TGTGCCAGCAGTTTAGCGAACAGCTTTGAAGCTTTCTTT
TRBJ2-3 few TRBV11-3 TRBD2 CASSSGLAGWDTQYF TGTGCCAGCAGCTCCGGACTAGCGGGATGGGATACGCAGTATTTT
TRBJ2-7 few TRBV10-3 NA CAISDLLPPSYEQYF TGTGCCATCAGTGATCTGCTCCCCCCGTCCTACGAGCAGTACTTC
TRBJ2-3 NA TRBV4-1 NA CASSQEHTQYF TGCGCCAGCAGCCAAGAGCATACGCAGTATTTT
TRBJ2-5 many TRBV20-1 NA CSASGGKGETQYF TGCAGTGCTAGTGGGGGAAAGGGGGAGACCCAGTACTTC
TRBJ2-7 NA TRBV12-3/TRBV12-4 NA CASQKGRALTYEQYF TGTGCCAGCCAAAAGGGGCGGGCCCTAACCTACGAGCAGTACTTC
TRBJ1-3 NA TRBV5-1 NA CASSQRGDGNTIYF TGCGCCAGCAGCCAGAGGGGAGACGGAAACACCATATATTTT
TRBJ1-4 NA TRBV2 NA CASKALEEKLFF TGTGCCAGCAAGGCATTAGAGGAAAAACTGTTTTTT
TRBJ1-2 few TRBV12-3/TRBV12-4 NA CASSFGGGGYTF TGTGCCAGCAGTTTCGGGGGAGGTGGCTACACCTTC
TRBJ1-2 NA TRBV7-9 NA CASTLTGLDGYTF TGTGCCAGCACCCTGACAGGACTAGATGGCTACACCTTC
TRBJ2-2 NA TRBV28 TRBD2 CASSSPGTSGFNTGELFF TGTGCCAGCAGTTCCCCCGGGACTAGCGGTTTTAACACCGGGGAGCTGTTTTTT
TRBJ2-3 few TRBV7-2 TRBD2 CASSLPPTLAGDTDTQYF TGTGCCAGCAGCTTACCGCCCACACTAGCGGGGGACACAGATACGCAGTATTTT
TRBJ2-1 NA TRBV12-3/TRBV12-4 TRBD2 CASSPAGGWDEQFF TGTGCCAGCAGCCCCGCGGGGGGGTGGGATGAGCAGTTCTTC
TRBJ2-2 once TRBV5-5 NA CASSYLNTGELFF TGTGCCAGCAGCTATTTAAACACCGGGGAGCTGTTTTTT
TRBJ1-5 NA TRBV6-1 NA CASSVEDSGRPQHF TGTGCCAGCAGTGTCGAAGACAGCGGAAGGCCCCAGCATTTT
TRBJ2-1 few TRBV20-1 TRBD2 CSAPRPPTSGPSYNEQFF TGCAGTGCCCCCAGGCCCCCGACTAGCGGGCCTTCCTACAATGAGCAGTTCTTC
TRBJ2-5 few TRBV30 NA CAWDGGRETQYF TGTGCCTGGGACGGAGGGAGAGAGACCCAGTACTTC
TRBJ2-7 many TRBV28 NA CASRKDGSYEQYF TGTGCCAGCAGAAAGGACGGGTCCTACGAGCAGTACTTC
TRBJ1-6 NA TRBV5-1 TRBD1 CASSLGLQGPAGYSPLHF TGCGCCAGCAGCTTGGGACTACAGGGGCCAGCGGGTTATTCACCCCTCCACTTT
TRBJ2-3 many TRBV20-1 NA CSARDLGTDTQYF TGCAGTGCTAGAGATCTGGGAACAGATACGCAGTATTTT
TRBJ2-5 few TRBV5-6 TRBD2 CASSFGTSGRPQETQYF TGTGCCAGCAGCTTTGGGACTAGCGGGAGGCCCCAAGAGACCCAGTACTTC
TRBJ2-3 NA TRBV2 TRBD1 CASSLDRGADTQYF TGTGCCAGCAGTCTGGACAGGGGAGCGGATACGCAGTATTTT
TRBJ2-6 few TRBV7-9 NA CASSDQAGANVLTF TGTGCCAGCAGCGATCAAGCGGGGGCCAACGTCCTGACTTTC
TRBJ1-1 many TRBV15 NA CATSRDTSGWAEAFF TGTGCCACCAGCAGAGACACGTCTGGGTGGGCTGAAGCTTTCTTT
TRBJ1-1 few TRBV28 NA CASSLPGRGTEAFF TGTGCCAGCAGTTTGCCCGGGAGGGGCACTGAAGCTTTCTTT
TRBJ2-7 few TRBV7-2 TRBD2 CASSYTGLDYEQYF TGTGCCAGCAGCTACACCGGACTAGACTACGAGCAGTACTTC
TRBJ1-1 few TRBV5-1 NA CASSWGTANTEAFF TGCGCCAGCAGCTGGGGGACGGCGAACACTGAAGCTTTCTTT
TRBJ2-7 NA TRBV7-2 NA CASSLGGTTYEQYF TGTGCCAGCAGCCTGGGGGGAACCACCTACGAGCAGTACTTC
TRBJ2-2 NA TRBV28 TRBD1 CASIHRGTGAYGGELFF TGTGCCAGCATTCATCGTGGGACAGGGGCGTATGGCGGGGAGCTGTTTTTT
TRBJ2-3 few TRBV6-4 NA CASSDRATDTQYF TGTGCCAGCAGTGACAGGGCCACAGATACGCAGTATTTT
TRBJ1-5 NA TRBV2 NA CASSDDPLVTQHF TGTGCCAGCAGTGATGACCCATTGGTGACCCAGCATTTT
TRBJ1-2 NA TRBV5-8 NA CASSPTQKGGYTF TGTGCCAGCAGCCCGACCCAAAAGGGCGGCTACACCTTC
TRBJ2-3 NA TRBV7-9 NA CASSSRGDGRSADTQYF TGTGCCAGCAGCTCAAGGGGTGACGGGAGATCGGCAGATACGCAGTATTTT
TRBJ1-3 NA TRBV12-3/TRBV12-4 NA CASSPGQGSGNTIYF TGTGCCAGCAGCCCAGGGCAGGGCTCTGGAAACACCATATATTTT
TRBJ2-1 few TRBV11-3 NA CASSLGFAATYNEQFF TGTGCCAGCAGCTTAGGGTTTGCGGCTACCTACAATGAGCAGTTCTTC
TRBJ2-1 NA TRBV2 TRBD2 CASSARGGNGEQFF TGTGCCAGCAGTGCACGGGGGGGCAATGGTGAGCAGTTCTTC
TRBJ2-4 NA TRBV5-1 NA CASSRMGPGKNIQYF TGCGCCAGCAGCCGAATGGGTCCTGGCAAAAACATTCAGTACTTC
TRBJ2-3 NA TRBV6-2/TRBV6-3 TRBD2 CASSPGTSGADTQYF TGTGCCAGCAGCCCCGGGACTAGCGGCGCAGATACGCAGTATTTT
TRBJ2-2 NA TRBV2 TRBD1 CASRGDRGGTGELFF TGTGCCAGCAGGGGGGACAGGGGAGGCACCGGGGAGCTGTTTTTT
TRBJ2-1 NA TRBV5-1 TRBD2 CASSLDPSGQQFF TGCGCCAGCAGCTTGGATCCTAGCGGTCAGCAGTTCTTC
TRBJ1-1 NA TRBV29-1 NA CSVCKGQNTEAFF TGCAGCGTTTGTAAGGGACAGAACACTGAAGCTTTCTTT
TRBJ1-5 few TRBV18 TRBD1 CASSRTGGDQPQHF TGTGCCAGCTCGAGGACAGGGGGAGATCAGCCCCAGCATTTT
TRBJ1-2 NA TRBV18 NA CASSPSRAEISYGYTF TGTGCCAGCTCACCTTCACGTGCAGAAATATCCTATGGCTACACCTTC
TRBJ2-2 NA TRBV24-1 NA CATRDGIATGELFF TGTGCCACCAGGGACGGGATAGCCACCGGGGAGCTGTTTTTT
TRBJ2-1 NA TRBV9 TRBD2 CASSVGTSGRNEQFF TGTGCCAGCAGCGTCGGGACTAGCGGGAGGAATGAGCAGTTCTTC
TRBJ2-1 NA TRBV20-1 TRBD1 CSARGTGVDEQFF TGCAGTGCGCGGGGGACAGGGGTCGATGAGCAGTTCTTC
TRBJ2-5 few TRBV20-1 TRBD2 CSARGTSGGDKTQYF TGCAGTGCTAGAGGGACTAGCGGGGGCGACAAGACCCAGTACTTC
TRBJ2-1 NA TRBV3-1 TRBD1 CASSLGQGSHEQFF TGTGCCAGCAGCCTAGGACAGGGATCCCATGAGCAGTTCTTC
TRBJ1-3 NA TRBV10-3 NA CAIRAQNSGNTIYF TGTGCCATCAGGGCCCAAAACTCTGGAAACACCATATATTTT
TRBJ2-1 few TRBV6-1 TRBD2 CASSEGGSGRDRKFF TGTGCCAGCAGTGAAGGGGGTAGCGGGAGGGACCGTAAGTTCTTC
TRBJ2-7 once TRBV18 TRBD1 CASSPRDRAHEQYF TGTGCCAGCTCACCTCGGGACAGGGCCCACGAGCAGTACTTC
TRBJ1-2 NA TRBV6-1 NA CASSEFGGYYGYTF TGTGCCAGCAGTGAATTCGGGGGCTACTATGGCTACACCTTC
TRBJ2-7 NA TRBV20-1 TRBD2 CSARGASGGYEQYF TGCAGTGCCCGTGGGGCTAGCGGGGGCTACGAGCAGTACTTC
TRBJ2-1 once TRBV6-1 TRBD1 CASIRGTGGFNEQFF TGTGCCAGCATTCGGGGGACAGGGGGCTTCAATGAGCAGTTCTTC
TRBJ1-2 NA TRBV29-1 NA CSVIPGKRGYTF TGCAGCGTTATACCGGGGAAGAGGGGCTACACCTTC
TRBJ1-3 NA TRBV4-1 NA CASSQDPGFLVGNTIYF TGCGCCAGCAGCCAAGATCCAGGGTTTCTTGTTGGAAACACCATATATTTT
TRBJ1-1 many TRBV29-1 TRBD1 CSVSRDREDTEAFF TGCAGCGTGTCCCGGGACAGGGAGGACACTGAAGCTTTCTTT
TRBJ1-4 few TRBV27 NA CASRPQGAGVEKLFF TGTGCCAGCAGGCCCCAGGGAGCAGGGGTTGAAAAACTGTTTTTT